This section outlines one T cell receptor (beta chain) sequence together with its context. Its antigen is not known. A multiplex PCR was run with 60 Vbeta primers and 13 Jbeta primers. TCRdb keeps only in-frame clones here, not all; method: immunoSEQ multiplex PCR. The data show about 69,000 clones, roughly 70% seen once. This sample is part of a study of cytomegalovirus exposure and HLA in healthy donors. Study-level findings and limits: Overall, approximately 150 TCR beta chains were annotated as cytomegalovirus-associated. In an earlier analysis, productive rearrangement rates for most beta V segments clustered near 87% or 30%. Rarity held for most TCR sequences, but there were some public TCRs that occurred in many donors.

The CDR3 consists of 14 residues. The V gene lost 4 bases and the J gene lost 1 base, with 10 bases spanning the gap. The germline CDR1 and CDR2 sequences are LNHDA and SQIVND (reference sequence). This chain links TRBV19 with TRBJ1-1; no clear D. This TCR was recovered from a woman aged 25 to 39 in good health and CMV-seronegative. Sequencing used PBMCs. CDR3 sequence: CASSTERGNTEAFF. The CDR3 nucleotides read TGTGCCAGTAGTACCGAGCGGGGGAACACTGAAGCTTTCTTT.